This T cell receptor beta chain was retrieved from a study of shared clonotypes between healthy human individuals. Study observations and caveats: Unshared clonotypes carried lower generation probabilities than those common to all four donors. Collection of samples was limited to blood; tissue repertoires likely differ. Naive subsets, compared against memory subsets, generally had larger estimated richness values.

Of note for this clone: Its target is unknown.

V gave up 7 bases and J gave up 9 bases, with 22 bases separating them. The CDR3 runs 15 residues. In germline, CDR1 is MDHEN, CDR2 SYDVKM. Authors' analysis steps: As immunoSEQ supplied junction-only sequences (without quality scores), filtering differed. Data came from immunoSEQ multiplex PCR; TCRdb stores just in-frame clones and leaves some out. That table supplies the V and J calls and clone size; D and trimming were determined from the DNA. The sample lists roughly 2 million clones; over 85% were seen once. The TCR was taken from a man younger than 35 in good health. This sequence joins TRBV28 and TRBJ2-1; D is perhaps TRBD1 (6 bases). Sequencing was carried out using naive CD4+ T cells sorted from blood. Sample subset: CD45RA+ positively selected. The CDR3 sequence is CASKLGADRLTEQFF. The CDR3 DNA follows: TGTGCCAGCAAGCTCGGTGCGGACAGACTCACTGAGCAGTTCTTC.